This T cell receptor beta chain was documented in a study of blood T cell repertoires in COVID-19. Whole-study context: Specimens from acute and convalescent COVID-19 originated in the United States, Italy and Spain. In each case, the material was cDNA or gDNA derived from T cells, B-cell-depleted T cells, or PBMCs.

From germline, CDR1 is SNHLY and CDR2 FYNNEI. The CDR3 spans 14 residues. V lost 7 bases and J 3 bases, leaving 15 bases between the germline ends. Study processing details: Reference gene primer amplification gave estimated nucleated cell counts. Only in-frame clones appear in the TCRdb table, and some are missing; sequencing was by immunoSEQ multiplex PCR. From that table come the V and J calls and clone size; the DNA was used to work out D and trimming. The profile shows roughly 160,000 clones, roughly 84% of them singletons. The chain employs TRBV2 and TRBJ1-2, with TRBD1 as a possible D gene (6 bases). The sequence derives from an elderly woman with active or convalescent COVID-19. Sequenced: peripheral blood. The CDR3 loop reads CASKFGTFDYGYTF. CDR3 in DNA: TGTGCCAGCAAATTCGGGACATTCGACTATGGCTACACCTTC.